This T cell receptor (beta chain) comes out of a study of a mutant IDH1 vaccine in newly diagnosed glioma. About this clone itself: Its cognate antigen is unknown.

TCRdb's copy holds only in-frame clones and misses some; the assay was immunoSEQ multiplex PCR. The profile shows about 27,000 clones, roughly 85% of them singletons. Trimming removed 7 bases at V and 3 bases at J, with 18 bases between. The V gene's germline CDR1 is LNHNV and CDR2 YYDKDF (reference sequence). This CDR3 has 15 residues. Time point specified: week 35, safety follow-up. The content of each vaccine dose was 300 ug of mutant IDH1 20-mer peptide, and topical imiquimod accompanied it. The input for sequencing was PBMCs, taken from a glioma patient whose treatment included an IDH1 peptide vaccine. V usage is TRBV15 and J usage is TRBJ1-1, with a tentative D call TRBD1 (6 bases). This TCR was recovered from a man aged 30 to 39 with glioma. The CDR3 is CATTVVAGVDTEAFF. The CDR3 bases are TGTGCCACCACCGTCGTCGCAGGGGTTGACACTGAAGCTTTCTTT.